The 31 T cell receptor beta chains below were found in one sample sequenced in a study of post-analysis software for immune sequencing data. No cognate antigen is known for these TCRs. Unique molecular identifiers were carried by the TCR beta cDNA libraries. TCRdb re-derived calls from the PCR reads in MiXCR, one entry per CDR3 protein. The sample contains approximately 570,000 distinct CDR3 sequences, roughly 47% of which appear only once. Study observations and caveats: In patients, TRBV5-6, TRBV5-1 and TRBV20-1 belonged to five TRBV segments found more frequently than in controls.

The sequencing sample was made of blood. The receptors stem from a girl between 5 and 17 years old with multiple sclerosis.

The rearrangement links TRBV6-1 to TRBJ2-7, with D unresolved. The CDR3 runs to 14 residues. The ends were cut back, 3 bases at V and 2 bases at J, with 11 bases in the middle. The germline CDR1 and CDR2 sequences are MNHNS and SASEGT. This CDR3 reads CASSEWGAPYEQYF. CDR3 sequence (DNA): TGTGCCAGCAGTGAGTGGGGTGCCCCCTACGAGCAGTACTTC.

This chain connects TRBV11-3 to TRBJ1-5; 9 bases align to TRBD1. In germline, CDR1 is SGHNT, CDR2 YENEEA. The CDR3 is 15 amino acids. With V trimmed by 5 bases and J by 6 bases, 8 bases remained unmatched. The CDR3 region is CASSPGTGSGQPQHF. The CDR3 nucleotides are TGTGCCAGCAGCCCGGGGACAGGGAGTGGTCAGCCCCAGCATTTT.

Only a few counts were recorded for this clonotype. V and J are TRBV29-1 and TRBJ2-4; 10 bases line up with TRBD1. Gene TRBJ2-5 matches the end of the DNA better, so the J call may be wrong. This CDR3 spans 15 amino acids. The germline CDR1 and CDR2 sequences are SQVTM and ANQGSEA. The CDR3 region has the DNA TGCAGCGTTGAGGACGACAGGGGGCCCCAAGAGACCCAGTACTTC. Its translation: CSVEDDRGPQETQYF.

This chain connects TRBV12-5 to TRBJ1-1; possible D gene TRBD1, 6 bases. The V end was cut by 5 bases, the J end by 4 bases, with 23 bases between. This CDR3 contains 17 residues. The germline gives CDR1 LGHNT, CDR2 FRNRAP. The CDR3 DNA reads TGTGCTAGTGGTCTTCCCTTTCGCAGGGGCCGAGGCACTGAAGCTTTCTTT. Protein sequence: CASGLPFRRGRGTEAFF.

The chain uses TRBV7-3 and TRBJ1-6; 8 bases align to TRBD1. This CDR3 comprises 14 residues. V lost 5 bases and J lost 9; bases outside the gene matches: 6. Germline V CDR1 and CDR2: SGHTA, FQGTGA. The CDR3 region is CASSPQGGGSPLHF. The DNA of the CDR3 is TGTGCCAGCAGCCCACAGGGGGGAGGTTCACCCCTCCACTTT.

This clonotype was seen once. The chain uses TRBV6-2 or TRBV6-3 and TRBJ2-1; the match to TRBD1 covers 9 bases. CDR3 length: 15 residues. Looked up from germline, CDR1 is MNHEY and CDR2 is SVGEGT. V was pared by 2 bases and J by 8 bases, with 7 bases of the junction left unmatched. CDR3 in amino acids: CASSYPGTGTHEQFF. The CDR3 DNA reads as TGTGCCAGCAGTTACCCGGGGACAGGGACCCATGAGCAGTTCTTC.

J is TRBJ1-6 and V is TRBV12-3 or TRBV12-4; the D gene is possibly TRBD1 (6 bases). The length of the CDR3 is 12 residues. V lost 0 bases and J lost 16, with 10 bases in between. This CDR3 is CASSLALTGLHF. CDR3 DNA sequence: TGTGCCAGCAGTTTAGCTCTGACAGGACTCCACTTT.

This rearrangement joins TRBV29-1 to TRBJ2-1, with TRBD2 matching 7 bases. This CDR3 has 16 residues. CDR1 is SQVTM and CDR2 is ANQGSEA in the germline V gene. V dropped 7 bases and J dropped 0; count of bases not matched to a gene: 12. CDR3 amino acids: CSGGPAGRGSYNEQFF. CDR3 nucleotide sequence: TGCAGCGGCGGACCAGCGGGAAGGGGCTCCTACAATGAGCAGTTCTTC.

The chain combines TRBV4-1 with TRBJ2-1; 12 positions agree with TRBD2. V dropped 3 bases and J dropped 7; count of bases not matched to a gene: 10. Per germline, CDR1 MGHRA and CDR2 YSYEKL. The CDR3 totals 17 residues. Here the CDR3 reads CASSQFLAGGPTNEQFF. The CDR3 DNA reads TGCGCCAGCAGCCAGTTCCTAGCGGGAGGGCCAACGAATGAGCAGTTCTTC.

There are a few counts of this clonotype. The rearrangement joins TRBV7-6 to TRBJ2-1, with D possibly matching TRBD2 (6 bases). CDR3 size: 14 residues. Germline V CDR1 and CDR2: SGHVS, FNYEAQ. V lost 1 base and J 10 bases, leaving 14 bases between the germline ends. DNA of the CDR3: TGTGCCAGCAGCTTAGACCCCAGTGGGGGGGAGCAGTTCTTC. Protein: CASSLDPSGGEQFF.

The genes are TRBV4-2 and TRBJ2-3, with 14 bases matching TRBD2. Germline CDR1 is LGHNA and CDR2 is YNFKEQ. The CDR3 runs 18 residues. After removal of 5 bases from V and 2 bases from J, the junction contained 9 bases not matched to a gene. This CDR3 reads CASSAYRTSGGITDTQYF. CDR3 DNA sequence: TGTGCCAGCAGCGCGTACAGGACTAGCGGGGGGATCACAGATACGCAGTATTTT.

This clonotype turned up a few times. The chain carries TRBV14 and TRBJ2-7, with D unclear. The CDR3 contains 15 residues. Germline V gene lookup returns CDR1 SGHDN and CDR2 FVKESK. Trimming took 0 bases from V and 2 from J, leaving 11 bases between them. The CDR3 DNA is TGTGCCAGCAGCCAAGACTTTGGCGGCGCCTACGAGCAGTACTTC. This encodes CASSQDFGGAYEQYF.

The chain couples TRBV28 to TRBJ2-7; weak D call: TRBD2 (5 bases). The CDR3 is 13 amino acids. CDR1 MDHEN and CDR2 SYDVKM come from the germline V gene. The V gene lost 7 bases and the J gene lost 2 bases, with 12 bases spanning the gap. For the CDR3, the DNA is TGTGCCAGCAACCTCCGGGGAGCCTACGAGCAGTACTTC. This encodes CASNLRGAYEQYF.

The sample holds a few counts of this clonotype. The rearrangement links TRBV6-4 to TRBJ2-1; TRBD2 matches 7 bases. In germline, CDR1 is MRHNA, CDR2 SNTAGT. The trim removed 3 bases at V and 4 bases at J, leaving 6 bases unmatched. This CDR3 is built from 15 residues. The DNA of the CDR3 is TGTGCCAGCAGTGAATTTGGCGGGAGTTACAATGAGCAGTTCTTC. Amino acid sequence: CASSEFGGSYNEQFF.

J is TRBJ2-7 and V is TRBV12-3 or TRBV12-4, with D perhaps matching TRBD2 (6 bases). The germline V and J ends were trimmed by 6 bases and 5 bases, with 17 bases remaining between them. The CDR3 loop spans 14 amino acids. CDR3 nucleotide sequence: TGTGCCAGCAGCCGCGGGACCCTCGTGGACGAGCAGTACTTC. Residues: CASSRGTLVDEQYF.

This clonotype has ten or more counts. The rearrangement uses TRBV4-1 and TRBJ2-6; 7 bases fit TRBD1. Germline V gene sequence: CDR1 MGHRA, CDR2 YSYEKL. CDR3 length equals 18 residues. The V gene end was trimmed by 5 bases and the J gene end by 0 bases; junction bases not matched to a gene: 10. The CDR3 loop is CASSMTGLWLSGANVLTF. The CDR3 DNA is TGCGCCAGCAGCATGACAGGGTTGTGGCTCTCTGGGGCCAACGTCCTGACTTTC.

The chain combines TRBV7-3 with TRBJ2-3; 12 positions match TRBD2. The CDR3 totals 15 residues. In germline, CDR1 is SGHTA, CDR2 FQGTGA. V shed 5 bases, J shed 6 bases, and the junction held 6 bases outside the gene matches. The CDR3 DNA reads as TGTGCCAGCAGCCCGCAGGGGACTAGCGGGGATACGCAGTATTTT. Its translation is CASSPQGTSGDTQYF.

This clonotype was counted only a few times. This CDR3 is CSARVGVIDTQYF. The CDR3 nucleotides read TGCAGTGCTAGGGTGGGGGTTATCGATACGCAGTATTTT. J is TRBJ2-3 and V is TRBV20-1, with D perhaps matching TRBD1 or TRBD2 (5 bases each). CDR1 is DFQATT and CDR2 is SNEGSKA in the germline V gene (reference sequence). The CDR3 is 13 amino acids. V lost 3 bases and J 6 bases, leaving 13 bases between the germline ends.

This clonotype has only a few counts. This chain links TRBV10-3 with TRBJ1-2; weak D call: TRBD1 (5 bases). The CDR3 is 14 amino acids. Germline values: CDR1 ENHRY, CDR2 SYGVKD. Trimming stripped 3 bases from V and 6 bases from J, with 14 bases between. The CDR3 protein is CAISDSGPTHGYTF. In DNA, the CDR3 is TGTGCCATCAGTGATTCGGGGCCGACACATGGCTACACCTTC.

Note on this clonotype: Its ends do not fully match the called genes, so a read error is possible. This chain joins TRBV5-5 and TRBJ1-2; 8 bases line up with TRBD1. Per the germline V gene, CDR1 is SGHKS and CDR2 is YYEKEE (reference sequence). The CDR3 is 14 residues long. CDR3 nucleotide sequence: TGTGCCAGCAGCCTGGACAGGGCCCACTATGGCCACACCTTC. Translated, it gives CASSLDRAHYGHTF.

This clonotype was seen more than once but under ten times. The genes are TRBV6-2 or TRBV6-3 and TRBJ2-3; D not certain. Germline-derived CDR1 and CDR2 are MNHEY and SVGEGT. The CDR3 has 14 residues. The germline V and J ends were trimmed by 7 bases and 8 bases, with 19 bases remaining between them. The CDR3 bases are TGTGCCAGCACCGGACGTCCGGCACCCTCTACGCAGTATTTT. This translates into CASTGRPAPSTQYF.

This chain links TRBV29-1 with TRBJ2-1; 7 bases fit TRBD2. Germline V CDR1 and CDR2: SQVTM, ANQGSEA. There are 15 residues in the CDR3. After removal of 3 bases from V and 11 bases from J, the junction contained 16 bases not matched to a gene. CDR3 residues: CSVEGGSTPMEKQFF. DNA for the CDR3: TGCAGCGTTGAGGGCGGGAGTACCCCAATGGAGAAGCAGTTCTTC.

This clonotype appeared a few times. The CDR3 loop is CASSESNENYGYTF. The CDR3 DNA reads TGTGCCAGCAGTGAATCAAACGAAAACTATGGCTACACCTTC. The rearrangement links TRBV25-1 to TRBJ1-2; D unclear. CDR3 size: 14 residues. The ends were cut back, 1 base at V and 2 bases at J, with 8 bases in the middle. CDR1 MGHDK and CDR2 SYGVNS come from the germline V gene.

This clonotype has more than one count but fewer than ten. The rearrangement links TRBV2 to TRBJ1-1, with D possibly matching TRBD1 (6 bases). The V gene's germline CDR1 is SNHLY and CDR2 FYNNEI. The CDR3 length is 12 residues. Trimming shortened V by 11 bases and J by 5 bases, and 15 bases separated the two germline ends. The CDR3 DNA is TGTGCCGGGGGGGCAGGGAGGACTGAAGCTTTCTTT. Protein: CAGGAGRTEAFF.

This clonotype has just a few counts. The V and J genes are TRBV4-1 and TRBJ1-4, with D maybe TRBD1 (6 bases). V dropped 2 bases and J dropped 0 bases, with 7 bases sitting between them. The CDR3 consists of 15 residues. From germline, CDR1 is MGHRA and CDR2 YSYEKL. CDR3 in DNA: TGCGCCAGCAGCCAACGGACAGCAACTAATGAAAAACTGTTTTTT. Its translation is CASSQRTATNEKLFF.

The chain has TRBV5-1 and TRBJ1-6; 7 nucleotides line up with TRBD1. This CDR3 comprises 18 residues. Germline V gene data show CDR1 as SGHRS and CDR2 as YFSETQ. Trimming removed 0 bases from V and 5 bases from J; junction bases left unmatched: 11. CDR3 DNA: TGCGCCAGCAGCTTGGGGCCCCCAGGGGGTGTAAATAATTCACCCCTCCACTTT. Protein sequence: CASSLGPPGGVNNSPLHF. Based on the CDR3 plus reference TRBV5-1 and TRBJ1-6, the full variable domain is KAGVTQTPRYLIKTRGQQVTLSCSPISGHRSVSWYQQTPGQGLQFLFEYFSETQRNKGNFPGRFSGRQFSNSRSEMNVSTLELGDSALYLCASSLGPPGGVNNSPLHFGNGTRLTVT.

The chain links TRBV12-3 or TRBV12-4 to TRBJ1-2, with 9 bases lining up with TRBD1. The CDR3 totals 14 residues. Trimming cost V 5 bases and J 8 bases; bases outside gene matches: 9. CDR3 in DNA: TGTGCCAGCAGTCCCGGGACAGGGTTAGGCGGCTACACCTTC. Amino acids: CASSPGTGLGGYTF.

The genes are TRBV12-3 or TRBV12-4 and TRBJ1-4; D ambiguous. Trimming removed 3 bases at V and 8 bases at J, with 13 bases between. This CDR3 spans 14 amino acids. The CDR3, as DNA: TGTGCCAGCAGTTTCGGGAGAGTCGGGGAAAAACTGTTTTTT. This gives the protein CASSFGRVGEKLFF.

The V call is TRBV5-1, the J call TRBJ2-1, with TRBD2 matching over 9 bases. Germline V gives CDR1 SGHRS, CDR2 YFSETQ. V was pared by 0 bases and J by 3 bases, with 7 bases of the junction left unmatched. The length of the CDR3 is 17 residues. DNA of the CDR3: TGCGCCAGCAGCTTGGATAGCAGCGGGGGGATCTACAATGAGCAGTTCTTC. Translating it yields CASSLDSSGGIYNEQFF.

This chain joins TRBV6-2 or TRBV6-3 and TRBJ1-1; maybe TRBD1 (5 bases). V gave up 6 bases and J gave up 2 bases, with 16 bases separating them. The CDR3 is made up of 15 amino acids. Germline CDR1 MNHEY, CDR2 SVGEGT. The CDR3 bases are TGTGCCAGCAGCTACGGACATTCTGGCAACACTGAAGCTTTCTTT. Protein sequence: CASSYGHSGNTEAFF.

The chain has TRBV20-1 and TRBJ2-5; D gene uncertain. The J call may be wrong; the DNA end is better matched by TRBJ2-7. Germline V gene sequence: CDR1 DFQATT, CDR2 SNEGSKA (reference sequence). The CDR3 sequence is 13 residues long. The chain's CDR3 is CSARAGSFYEQYF. The CDR3 nucleotides are TGCAGTGCTAGAGCGGGCAGCTTCTACGAGCAGTACTTC.